Shown below are 22 T cell receptor beta chains from a single sample sequenced in a study of OX40 agonist ivuxolimab in advanced cancers. The table came from immunoSEQ multiplex PCR; TCRdb's copy has only in-frame clones and leaves some out. The table has 57,000 or so clones, roughly 85% seen once; the top ten hold around 0.9%. Sample: CD4+ or CD8+ T cells sorted from blood, taken in a trial of the OX40 agonist ivuxolimab. These TCRs come from an adult with an advanced solid tumor such as melanoma, head and neck, liver or kidney cancer.

This sequence joins TRBV11-2 and TRBJ2-1; 10 positions match TRBD2. The CDR3 loop spans 15 amino acids. Germline V gene data show CDR1 as SGHAT and CDR2 as FQNNGV. Trimming at V came to 1 base and at J to 4 bases, leaving 1 base not matched to a gene. CDR3 coding DNA: TGTGCCAGCAGCTTAGTAGCGGGGGGTTACAATGAGCAGTTCTTC. Amino acids: CASSLVAGGYNEQFF.

The chain employs TRBV19 and TRBJ2-1; the D gene is possibly TRBD2 (5 bases). V dropped 6 bases and J dropped 3 bases, with 12 bases sitting between them. Germline CDR1 reads LNHDA; CDR2 reads SQIVND (reference sequence). The CDR3 covers 14 residues. CDR3 region: CASRLDSNYNEQFF. DNA for the CDR3: TGTGCCAGTAGATTGGACTCAAACTACAATGAGCAGTTCTTC.

The chain combines TRBV6-1 with TRBJ1-5, with TRBD1 matching 10 bases. Per the germline V gene, CDR1 is MNHNS and CDR2 is SASEGT. V shed 8 bases and J 4 bases; nucleotides not matched to a gene: 5. The CDR3 consists of 14 residues. This chain's CDR3 is CASLRGQGNQPQHF. DNA for the CDR3: TGTGCCAGCCTGAGGGGACAGGGGAATCAGCCCCAGCATTTT.

The chain combines TRBV6-4 with TRBJ1-1; D may be TRBD1 (6 bases). Trimming removed 6 bases from V and 3 bases from J, with 14 bases in between. From germline, CDR1 is MRHNA and CDR2 SNTAGT. The CDR3 has 14 amino acids. DNA for the CDR3: TGTGCCAGCAGGAGAGGGGGGGCGGACACTGAAGCTTTCTTT. This encodes CASRRGGADTEAFF.

The CDR3 DNA reads TGTGCCAGCAGGACTGGCGGGAGTCTCTACGAGCAGTACTTC. It translates to CASRTGGSLYEQYF. V gene TRBV28 combines with J gene TRBJ2-7; 7 positions agree with TRBD2. The CDR3 length is 14 residues. CDR1 and CDR2 from the germline V gene are MDHEN and SYDVKM. V dropped 6 bases and J dropped 3; count of bases not matched to a gene: 8. Full variable domain (missing parts from reference TRBV28 and TRBJ2-7): DVKVTQSSRYLVKRTGEKVFLECVQDMDHENMFWYRQDPGLGLRLIYFSYDVKMKEKGDIPEGYSVSREKKERFSLILESASTNQTSMYLCASRTGGSLYEQYFGPGTRLTVT.

The J gene is TRBJ1-6, the V gene TRBV7-6, with TRBD1 identical over 7 bases. The CDR3 totals 15 residues. CDR1 and CDR2 (germline): SGHVS, FNYEAQ. The ends lost 1 base at V and 14 bases at J; junction bases unmatched: 11. The CDR3 DNA sequence: TGTGCCAGCAGCTTAGACCGACAGGGCCGGGGGGCCCTCCACTTT. Translating gives CASSLDRQGRGALHF.

The genes are TRBV28 and TRBJ1-2, with a weak D call TRBD1 (5 bases). V lost 8 bases, J lost 8 bases, and 15 bases lay in between. CDR1 is MDHEN and CDR2 is SYDVKM in the germline V gene. The CDR3 loop spans 12 amino acids. CDR3 region: CASRKSGGGYTF. CDR3 bases: TGTGCCAGCCGTAAGAGTGGGGGGGGCTACACCTTC.

The rearrangement uses TRBV28 and TRBJ2-4; 7 bases fit TRBD1. V lost 4 bases to trimming and J lost 8 bases; unmatched junction nucleotides: 8. Germline V lookup: CDR1 MDHEN, CDR2 SYDVKM. This CDR3 has 14 amino acids. CDR3 nucleotide sequence: TGTGCCAGCAGTTCGTCCGGGACAGACGACATTCAGTACTTC. This codes for CASSSSGTDDIQYF.

The sample holds one count of this clone. The chain has TRBV6-6 and TRBJ2-2; D not resolved. The ends were cut back, 3 bases at V and 4 bases at J, with 9 bases in the middle. Germline values: CDR1 MNHNY, CDR2 SVGAGI (reference sequence). This CDR3 is built from 14 residues. The CDR3 coding sequence is TGTGCCAGCAGTTATCTAGACACCACCGGGGAGCTGTTTTTT. This sequence encodes CASSYLDTTGELFF.

This chain joins TRBV5-4 and TRBJ1-1, with a tentative D call TRBD1 (5 bases). CDR3 length equals 9 residues. Germline V gene lookup returns CDR1 SGHNT and CDR2 YYREEE (reference sequence). CDR3: CAGDTEAFF. The CDR3 DNA is TGTGCGGGGGACACTGAAGCTTTCTTT.

V is TRBV5-6 and J is TRBJ2-7; 7 bases align to TRBD1. CDR1 and CDR2 from the germline V gene are SGHDT and YYEEEE. The CDR3 has 15 residues. V gave up 5 bases and J gave up 2 bases; unmatched junction bases: 10. CDR3 bases: TGTGCCAGCAGGCCGAGGGGGCCAAGTGCCTACGAGCAGTACTTC. This encodes CASRPRGPSAYEQYF.

The rearrangement uses TRBV28 and TRBJ1-1; no clear D gene. The germline V and J ends were trimmed by 4 bases and 1 base, with 10 bases remaining between them. Looked up from germline, CDR1 is MDHEN and CDR2 is SYDVKM. The CDR3 has 14 residues. CDR3 protein: CASSSSGRNTEAFF. As DNA, the CDR3 is TGTGCCAGCAGTTCCTCTGGGAGGAACACTGAAGCTTTCTTT.

This clone was seen more than once but under ten times. The chain is built from TRBV5-4 and TRBJ2-3; TRBD2 agrees at 7 bases. With 7 bases clipped from V and 0 bases from J, the junction kept 8 bases outside the gene matches. The germline gives CDR1 SGHNT, CDR2 YYREEE (reference sequence). The CDR3 has 15 amino acids. Written as DNA, the CDR3 is TGTGCCAGCGGACCTAGCGGAGGAAGCACAGATACGCAGTATTTT. It codes for CASGPSGGSTDTQYF.

J is TRBJ2-6 and V is TRBV6-1; D may be TRBD1 or TRBD2 (5 bases each). Germline loops: CDR1 MNHNS, CDR2 SASEGT. This CDR3 spans 15 amino acids. Trimming pared 8 bases from V and 0 bases from J, leaving 11 bases between. The CDR3 region has the DNA TGTGCCAGCGGGGCGGGTAGCTCTGGGGCCAACGTCCTGACTTTC. Translating it yields CASGAGSSGANVLTF.

Only a few counts were recorded for this clone. The rearrangement joins TRBV7-9 to TRBJ2-3; D possibly uses TRBD1 or TRBD2 (5 bases each). V gave up 5 bases and J gave up 4 bases, with 10 bases separating them. Germline V lookup: CDR1 SEHNR, CDR2 FQNEAQ (reference sequence). The CDR3 has 13 amino acids. The CDR3 DNA is TGTGCCAGCAGCCCAAGGGGACCAGATACGCAGTATTTT. Translation gives CASSPRGPDTQYF.

This chain connects TRBV5-1 to TRBJ2-3, with D possibly matching TRBD2 (5 bases). Per the germline V gene, CDR1 is SGHRS and CDR2 is YFSETQ. Deletions cut 4 bases from V and 0 bases from J, with 12 bases between. The CDR3 has 15 residues. CDR3: CASSQRTDSTDTQYF. In nucleotides, the CDR3 is TGCGCCAGCAGCCAAAGGACTGACAGCACAGATACGCAGTATTTT.

This clone has only a few counts. This chain joins TRBV6-4 and TRBJ1-1; tentatively, D is TRBD1 (6 bases). Germline V gene lookup returns CDR1 MRHNA and CDR2 SNTAGT. This CDR3 comprises 16 residues. V lost 6 bases and J lost 5, with 22 bases in between. The CDR3 DNA reads as TGTGCCAGCAGACGAGAAGGACAGCCTAGGGGTACTGAAGCTTTCTTT. Translation gives CASRREGQPRGTEAFF.

The V gene is TRBV25-1, the J gene TRBJ2-5, with D maybe TRBD1 (6 bases). The J call is doubtful: the DNA matches TRBJ2-7 better. This CDR3 comprises 15 residues. Germline values: CDR1 MGHDK, CDR2 SYGVNS. The CDR3 DNA is TGTGCCAGCAGTGGCCCCAGGGGCTACGCCTACGAGCAGTACTTC. The encoded protein is CASSGPRGYAYEQYF.

This chain connects TRBV6-1 to TRBJ1-2, with D hard to call. Germline CDR1 reads MNHNS; CDR2 reads SASEGT. V was trimmed by 6 bases and J by 4 bases, leaving 15 bases between them. This CDR3 contains 14 residues. Written as DNA, the CDR3 is TGTGCCAGCAGACTCACCCAGACGGGCTATGGCTACACCTTC. It yields the protein CASRLTQTGYGYTF.

V and J are TRBV13 and TRBJ2-2; no reliable D call. V lost 3 bases and J lost 6, with 5 bases in between. Germline-derived CDR1 and CDR2 are PRHDT and FYEKMQ (reference sequence). The CDR3 is 12 residues long. The CDR3 DNA is TGTGCCAGCAGCTTGGCTCCCGGGGAGCTGTTTTTT. Translation gives CASSLAPGELFF.

The V and J genes are TRBV14 and TRBJ1-3, with 7 bases lining up with TRBD1. CDR3 length: 17 amino acids. After removal of 2 bases from V and 2 bases from J, the junction contained 9 bases not matched to a gene. Per the germline V gene, CDR1 is SGHDN and CDR2 is FVKESK. The CDR3 DNA reads TGTGCCAGCAGCCAACTTGGGACAGAAAAAACTGGAAACACCATATATTTT. It encodes CASSQLGTEKTGNTIYF.

The chain is built from TRBV2 and TRBJ2-1; 7 nucleotides agree with TRBD1. The germline gives CDR1 SNHLY, CDR2 FYNNEI. Losses at the gene ends were 6 bases for V and 1 base for J; bases not matched to a gene: 3. The CDR3 runs to 14 residues. CDR3 loop: CASRSTGSYNEQFF. In DNA, the CDR3 is TGTGCCAGCAGGTCGACAGGGTCCTACAATGAGCAGTTCTTC.